A selection of T cell receptor beta chains follows, all from one sample in a study of shared clonotypes between healthy human individuals. Data came from immunoSEQ multiplex PCR; TCRdb stores just in-frame clones and leaves some out. This table holds 90,000 to 130,000 clones, more than 65% found once. Sequenced input: memory CD8+ T cells sorted from blood. The receptors shown here come from a young woman in good health. Each CDR3 is given with its conserved first and last residue. A D gene is named only where the DNA matches it firmly. Part of the rows lack a size; the others show once, few, many or a class for expanded clones.

TGTGCCAGCAGCCAAGAAGGTGGGACAGGGGCCGACGAGCAGTACTTC	CASSQEGGTGADEQYF	-	TRBV14	TRBJ2-7	TRBD1
TGTGCCAGCAGTTTATTTTTAGGGGACACTGAAGCTTTCTTT	CASSLFLGDTEAFF	-	TRBV27	TRBJ1-1	-
TGCGCCAGCAGTGAGTCGGCTTTAGAACCCGGGACAGGGGTCAAGCAGTACTTC	CASSESALEPGTGVKQYF	-	TRBV10-1	TRBJ2-7	TRBD1
TGTGCCTGGGACAGGGGATCGAGAGATACGCAGTATTTT	CAWDRGSRDTQYF	once	TRBV30	TRBJ2-3	TRBD1
TGTGCCAGCAGTTTTGCAGTGATGGAGGGGAGGCAGCCCCAGCATTTT	CASSFAVMEGRQPQHF	many	TRBV28	TRBJ1-5	-
TGCGCCAGCAGCGGGGGGCCGCACGAGCAGTACTTC	CASSGGPHEQYF	-	TRBV5-1	TRBJ2-7	-
TGTGCCGTCGGGGACGACACTGAAGCTTTCTTT	CAVGDDTEAFF	-	TRBV28	TRBJ1-1	-
TGCGCCAGCAGTGAGTCGACTCGGCCCAGAATCTACGAGCAGTACTTC	CASSESTRPRIYEQYF	-	TRBV10-1	TRBJ2-7	-
TGTGCCAGCAGTTTATCAGGGGCCTCGGGAGGCTACACCTTC	CASSLSGASGGYTF	-	TRBV27	TRBJ1-2	-
TGTGCCAGCAGTTCGGAACGGGCTGAAGCTTTCTTT	CASSSERAEAFF	-	TRBV27	TRBJ1-1	-
TGTGCCAGCAGCGCCCGAAGCGAGCAGTTCTTC	CASSARSEQFF	-	TRBV27	TRBJ2-1	-
TGTGCCACCAGCAGACCGATAGCGGGACCCCAAGAGACCCAGTACTTC	CATSRPIAGPQETQYF	-	TRBV15	TRBJ2-5	TRBD2
TGTGCCAGCAGCCAATACCCGGGTGGAAACACCATATATTTT	CASSQYPGGNTIYF	once	TRBV4-2	TRBJ1-3	-
TGTGCCACCAGCAGAGATGTGGCAGGCGTTAGCAATCAGCCCCAGCATTTT	CATSRDVAGVSNQPQHF	many	TRBV15	TRBJ1-5	-
TGTGCCAGCAGTGAACCATTCGAGGCCTCTACGCAGTATTTT	CASSEPFEASTQYF	-	TRBV25-1	TRBJ2-3	-
TGTGCCAGCCAGCGGGAGGGTGGAGAGCAGTACTTC	CASQREGGEQYF	-	TRBV27	TRBJ2-7	TRBD2
TGTGCCAGCAGTTACCTAGGGGGAGAGACCCAGTACTTC	CASSYLGGETQYF	-	TRBV6-5	TRBJ2-5	-
TGTGCCAGCCATACCACGCATGGGGCAGACGAAAAACTGTTTTTT	CASHTTHGADEKLFF	-	TRBV28	TRBJ1-4	-
TGTGCCAGTAGTATACCGGGGTCATTTGGCTACACCTTC	CASSIPGSFGYTF	-	TRBV19	TRBJ1-2	-
TGCGCCAGCAGCCTTGGGACAGGGGTTCACTACGAGCAGTACTTC	CASSLGTGVHYEQYF	-	TRBV5-1	TRBJ2-7	TRBD1
TGTGCCAGCAGTGACTCGGGGGAAGGTTCACCCCTCCACTTT	CASSDSGEGSPLHF	many	TRBV6-4	TRBJ1-6	-
TGTGCCAGCAGCCGGGGACTAGGGGATTACAATGAGCAGTTCTTC	CASSRGLGDYNEQFF	-	TRBV7-9	TRBJ2-1	TRBD2
TGTGCCAGCAACCACCTGACCCTGACTAACTACAATGAGCAGTTCTTC	CASNHLTLTNYNEQFF	-	TRBV28	TRBJ2-1	-
TGTGCCAGCAGCTTTGGGGGAAGGACCTACGAGCAGTACTTC	CASSFGGRTYEQYF	-	TRBV7-2	TRBJ2-7	-
TGTGCCAGCAGTGACGCGGCGGCCAGCTCCTACAATGAGCAGTTCTTC	CASSDAAASSYNEQFF	few	TRBV6-1	TRBJ2-1	-
TGTGCCAGCAGCTTGACAACGGGAGGGCCTTTCGAGCAGTACTTC	CASSLTTGGPFEQYF	-	TRBV5-5	TRBJ2-7	TRBD2
TGTGCCAGCAGCTTAATGGCGGGATCGGATGAGCAGTTCTTC	CASSLMAGSDEQFF	few	TRBV7-3	TRBJ2-1	-
TGTGCCAGCAGTAAGGTGAACCATGAGCAGTTCTTC	CASSKVNHEQFF	-	TRBV28	TRBJ2-1	-
TGTGCCAGCAGCTTAGGAGGGGCAGCTAACTATGGCTACACCTTC	CASSLGGAANYGYTF	once	TRBV7-9	TRBJ1-2	-
TGTGCCAGCAGCTTAGCGGATCTCTATGGCTACACCTTC	CASSLADLYGYTF	-	TRBV7-9	TRBJ1-2	-
TGCGCCAGCAGCCACCGGCCCCCACTAGCGGGGAAAAACAATGAGCAGTTCTTC	CASSHRPPLAGKNNEQFF	-	TRBV4-1	TRBJ2-1	TRBD2
TGTGCCAGCAGCTTGGCAGGATCGAACACTGAAGCTTTCTTT	CASSLAGSNTEAFF	many	TRBV7-9	TRBJ1-1	-
TGTGCCAGCAGTGTCTCGGGGAGCGCGGTTGCTGGCTACACCTTC	CASSVSGSAVAGYTF	-	TRBV6-4	TRBJ1-2	-
TGTGCCAGCATCTACCCCGGGACACTCAATCAGCCCCAGCATTTT	CASIYPGTLNQPQHF	-	TRBV6-6	TRBJ1-5	-
TGTGCCAGCAGCTTAGATACTAGCGGGAGCTGGTATGAGCAGTTCTTC	CASSLDTSGSWYEQFF	-	TRBV7-8	TRBJ2-1	TRBD2
TGTGCCAGCAGTCTGCCTTTGGGGGCAGAAGCTTTCTTT	CASSLPLGAEAFF	-	TRBV28	TRBJ1-1	-
TGTGCCAGCAGCTTCGGGGGGGACAGCGAGCAGTACTTC	CASSFGGDSEQYF	-	TRBV7-6	TRBJ2-7	-
TGTGCCAGCAGCCCGCTTAGCGGGAGCCACTACGAGCAGTACTTC	CASSPLSGSHYEQYF	-	TRBV9	TRBJ2-7	TRBD2
TGTGCCAGCAGCACCGGGGGAGAGGTCAATCAGCCCCAGCATTTT	CASSTGGEVNQPQHF	-	TRBV28	TRBJ1-5	-
TGTGCCAGCTCACCAAGGTCAGATCCCAACTATGGCTACACCTTC	CASSPRSDPNYGYTF	few	TRBV18	TRBJ1-2	-
TGTGCCAGCTCACTGAACAGGGAGGCTAATGAAAAACTGTTTTTT	CASSLNREANEKLFF	-	TRBV18	TRBJ1-4	-
TGTGCCAGCAGGCTCCAGGGTGAGGAGACCCAGTACTTC	CASRLQGEETQYF	-	TRBV11-2	TRBJ2-5	-
TGTGCCAGCTCACAGGAACTAGCGGGAGTTGGGGAGCAGTTCTTC	CASSQELAGVGEQFF	many	TRBV18	TRBJ2-1	TRBD2
TGTGCCAGCAGTGTGTTCACGAATCGGGTCAGATTAATTTTCAGCACTGAAGCTTTCTTT	CASSVFTNRVRLIFSTEAFF	-	TRBV2	TRBJ1-1	-
TGTGCCAGCAGGCCCCGCCTGAACTATGGCTACACCTTC	CASRPRLNYGYTF	-	TRBV6-5	TRBJ1-2	-
TGTGCCAGCGGTCTCATGTCCCAGCTTACCACAGATACGCAGTATTTT	CASGLMSQLTTDTQYF	-	TRBV11-2	TRBJ2-3	-
TGTGCCAGCAGCACCCCGGGGGAGGCCCAGTACTTC	CASSTPGEAQYF	-	TRBV7-7	TRBJ2-5	-
TGTGCCAGCAGGCTTCTAGCGGGAGGCTACAATGAGCAGTTCTTC	CASRLLAGGYNEQFF	-	TRBV7-8	TRBJ2-1	TRBD2
TGTGCCAGCAGCGCGATCGTGGTTTTGACTGGGATTCCTGAAGCTTTCTTT	CASSAIVVLTGIPEAFF	many	TRBV2	TRBJ1-1	-
TGCAGCGCCACGGAGGGGACCCTGAACACTGAAGCTTTCTTT	CSATEGTLNTEAFF	few	TRBV29-1	TRBJ1-1	-
TGTGCCAGCAGTTTAGGGGACAGGGCTCCCTACGAGCAGTACTTC	CASSLGDRAPYEQYF	-	TRBV27	TRBJ2-7	TRBD1
TGTGCCAGCAAAGTAGGGCAGGCTGTCTACGAGCAGTACTTC	CASKVGQAVYEQYF	-	TRBV6-6	TRBJ2-7	-
TGTGCCAGCAGTGACTCGAGGGGGTCTGGGGCCAACGTCCTGACTTTC	CASSDSRGSGANVLTF	many	TRBV6-4	TRBJ2-6	-
TGTGCCAGCAGTGAGAACTCCTACAATGAGCAGTTCTTC	CASSENSYNEQFF	-	TRBV25-1	TRBJ2-1	-